This TCR beta chain comes out of a study of blood T cell repertoires in COVID-19 (dated by TCRdb to 2020 to 2021). A note on the overall study: Samples from collaborators originated in the United States, Italy and Spain and spanned both the acute and convalescent phases of COVID-19. Nearly every sample came with metadata listing a de-identified subject ID, COVID-19 status, age in years and sex. The samples were drawn from two sources: the first 160 participants of the ongoing ImmuneRACE study, and about 1,300 subjects contributed by 6 global collaborators. The dataset comprised deeply sampled blood TCRbeta repertoires from subjects exposed to, actively infected with, or recovered from COVID-19. The material from the prospective study consisted of cDNA or gDNA derived from T cells, B-cell-depleted T cells, or PBMCs. The repertoires were released in a freely available public database meant as a resource for research on the immune response to SARS-CoV-2. HLA class I and class II types, where available, came from metadata supplied by the sample provider rather than from assay-based typing. Overall results and qualifications from the work: Clinical and demographic metadata were provided uncurated, with the amount varying by source and participant.

TCRbeta CDR3 regions were amplified from genomic DNA using the immunoSEQ Assay, a bias-controlled multiplex PCR. From the authors' description of their analysis: Within the assay, amplification of reference gene primers was used to estimate how many nucleated cells each sample contained. To quantify the absolute abundance of each unique TCRbeta CDR3 rearrangement, sequence reads were collapsed and filtered. Productive Simpson clonality was computed per sample as the square root of Simpson's diversity index over productive rearrangements. TCRdb took this table from immuneACCESS and kept in-frame rearrangements with V and J called. Such tables lack part of the clones; where checked against another copy, unresolved V genes explain under half of the gap, and the rest is unexplained. D and trimming come from the DNA, and the V and J calls and clone size come from that table. The sample table lists about 240,000 clones, about four fifths of them with a count of one. The ten largest make up approximately 3.8% of the sample.

This clone came up a few times. Its target antigen remains unknown. No qualities accompany the bases; no much larger clone lies one base away. Its CDR3 holds 15 amino acids, cysteine through phenylalanine. Just the 45-base CDR3 DNA is kept, in frame starting at base 1. V is pared back by 5 bases and J by 6 bases, with 19 bases lying between the germline termini. Looking up the germline V gene (reference sequence) yields CDR1 LNHDA and CDR2 SQIVND. Participants in the prospective study were enrolled through a virtual design, were aged roughly 18 to 90 years, and lived in about two dozen United States geographic areas. In the prospective study, participants were assigned to cohorts based on the clinical history participants reported in a screening survey and a study questionnaire. A participant counted as exposed if, within 2 weeks of entering the study, that participant had been in contact with someone who had a PCR-confirmed or clinician-diagnosed COVID-19 case. In the prospective study, mobile phlebotomists collected whole blood, serum and a nasopharyngeal or oropharyngeal swab from each participant. Over a roughly two-month period, participants in the prospective study had the option of providing additional blood draws and questionnaires. Prospective study blood samples were shipped either frozen or at room temperature before DNA extraction.

Recombination linked TRBV19 to TRBJ1-2, with the D gene call left open. The sequencing sample was made of PBMCs or T cells enriched from blood (not recorded which). The clonotype was recovered from a woman aged 35 to 49 who had been exposed to COVID-19. Here the CDR3 is given as CASSDLARESNGYTF. The nucleotides read TGTGCCAGTAGTGATCTTGCCCGGGAATCGAATGGCTACACCTTC. Here the CDR3 is joined to the reference TRBV19 and TRBJ1-2 genes, and the full variable domain is: DGGITQSPKYLFRKEGQNVTLSCEQNLNHDAMYWYRQDPGQGLRLIYYSQIVNDFQKGDIAEGYSVSREKKESFPLTVTSAQKNPTAFYLCASSDLARESNGYTFGSGTRLTVV.